This T cell receptor beta chain is drawn from a study of CD8 T cells in Susac syndrome. The authors reverse transcribed roughly 0.45 to 1 ug RNA with random hexamers. Via MiXCR, TCRdb re-called the immunoSEQ multiplex PCR reads, giving one row per CDR3 protein. The sample yields about 69,000 distinct CDR3 sequences, just under 95% seen once. Germline CDR1 is GTSNPN and CDR2 is SVGIG (reference sequence). The CDR3 is made up of 12 amino acids. Trimming shortened V by 4 bases and J by 8 bases, and 14 bases separated the two germline ends. This TCR came from a human donor in good health. The V gene is TRBV30, the J gene TRBJ1-2; D gene ambiguous. Sequenced input: CD8+ T cells from PBMCs. The CDR3 here is CAWNWVGQGYTF. CDR3 nucleotides: TGTGCCTGGAATTGGGTCGGCCAGGGCTACACCTTC.